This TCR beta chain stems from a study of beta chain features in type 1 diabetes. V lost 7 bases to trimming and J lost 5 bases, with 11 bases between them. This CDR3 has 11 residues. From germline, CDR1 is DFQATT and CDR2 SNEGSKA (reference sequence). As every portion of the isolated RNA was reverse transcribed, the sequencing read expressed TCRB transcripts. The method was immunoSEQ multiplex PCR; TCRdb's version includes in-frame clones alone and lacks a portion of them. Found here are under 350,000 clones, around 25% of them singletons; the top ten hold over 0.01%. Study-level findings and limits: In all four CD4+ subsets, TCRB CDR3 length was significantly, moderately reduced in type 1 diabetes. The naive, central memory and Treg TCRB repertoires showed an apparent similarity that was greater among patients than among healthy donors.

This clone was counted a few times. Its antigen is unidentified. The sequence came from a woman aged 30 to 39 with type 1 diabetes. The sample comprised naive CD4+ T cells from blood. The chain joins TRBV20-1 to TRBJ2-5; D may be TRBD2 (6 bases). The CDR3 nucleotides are TGCAGTGTCCCGCTAGCGGAGACCCAGTACTTC. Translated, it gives CSVPLAETQYF.